This T cell receptor (beta chain) was captured in a study of blood T cell repertoires in COVID-19. Looking at the study overall: From T cells, B-cell-depleted T cells, or PBMCs came the material, which was cDNA or gDNA.

Between the trimmed V and J ends, which lost 1 base and 7 bases, there was a span of 8 bases. This CDR3 comprises 13 residues. Germline V gives CDR1 SGHRS, CDR2 YFSETQ. Everyone who took part was roughly 18 to 95 years old, and they came from about 23 US areas. Donors were grouped by their self-reported clinical history. Sequenced by immunoSEQ multiplex PCR; TCRdb stores in-frame clones only, minus some. Of about 400,000 clones detected, 88% appear once; the ten largest clones hold roughly 1.9%. Sequenced: PBMCs or T cells enriched from blood (not recorded which). The receptor was derived from a woman aged 40 to 50 with acute COVID-19. The chain carries TRBV5-1 and TRBJ2-2, with D possibly being TRBD1 (5 bases). The CDR3 region is CASSLSGNGELFF. The CDR3 coding sequence is TGCGCCAGCAGCTTGTCAGGGAACGGGGAGCTGTTTTTT.